The rows below give T cell receptor beta chains drawn from one sample of a study of PD-L1 blockade in urothelial cancer. The protocol was immunoSEQ multiplex PCR, while the TCRdb copy is restricted to in-frame clones and leaves out a portion. The sample yields under 55,000 clones, 84% seen once. This material consisted of PBMCs, taken around atezolizumab (anti-PD-L1) treatment. The receptors stem from a man aged 35-49 years with urothelial cancer. Both conserved end residues are part of each CDR3. The D gene is left open where the match is weak. The size field is filled for only some rows; it gives once, few, many or a size class.

j_call clone_size v_call d_call cdr3_nt cdr3_aa
TRBJ1-5 - TRBV2 TRBD1 TGTGCCAGCAGGGGACAGGGCAATAGCAATCAGCCCCAGCATTTT CASRGQGNSNQPQHF
TRBJ1-3 - TRBV10-3 TRBD1 TGTGCCATCAGCCGGACAGGGACTGGAAACACCATATATTTT CAISRTGTGNTIYF
TRBJ2-2 once TRBV7-9 - TGTGCCAGCAGCTTCCAGGGGCAGGGGACCGGGGAGCTGTTTTTT CASSFQGQGTGELFF
TRBJ2-5 - TRBV7-9 - TGTGCCAGCAGGCGCCGGGAGCCACAAGAGACCCAGTACTTC CASRRREPQETQYF
TRBJ2-7 - TRBV28 TRBD1 TGTGCCAGCAGCCCCCCCTTGAGACAGGGGACCTACGAGCAGTACTTC CASSPPLRQGTYEQYF
TRBJ2-1 - TRBV4-3 TRBD2 TGCGCCAGCAGCCTCGTTCCGGGAGCGGGGAATGAGCAGTTCTTC CASSLVPGAGNEQFF
TRBJ1-2 - TRBV14 - TGTGCCAGCAGCCAAGCACAGCTTTATGGCTACACCTTC CASSQAQLYGYTF
TRBJ2-1 - TRBV19 - TGTGCCAGTAGTATGAAGCCAACTACCTACAATGAGCAGTTCTTC CASSMKPTTYNEQFF
TRBJ1-4 - TRBV28 TRBD1 TGTGCCAGCAGTTTCGGGACAGAACTGTTTTTT CASSFGTELFF
TRBJ2-5 - TRBV6-1 TRBD2 TGTGCCAGCACCATCGGGGGGGTCCAGACCCAGTACTTC CASTIGGVQTQYF
TRBJ2-3 - TRBV4-2 - TGTGCCAGCAGCCAAGGTTTAGCGGAGGGCATAGATACGCAGTATTTT CASSQGLAEGIDTQYF
TRBJ2-6 - TRBV11-3 - TGTGCCAGCAGCCTCCTTGGGGCCAACGTCCTGACTTTC CASSLLGANVLTF
TRBJ2-7 - TRBV4-1 - TGCGCCAGCAGCCGCCCAGCAGGACAGTACCCCTACGAGCAGTACTTC CASSRPAGQYPYEQYF
TRBJ2-2 - TRBV28 - TGTGCCAGCAGTACACCGACAGGGAACACCGGGGAGCTGTTTTTT CASSTPTGNTGELFF
TRBJ2-1 once TRBV7-7 TRBD1 TGTGCTAGCAGCTTAGAGACAGGGGCCTACAATGAGCAGTTCTTC CASSLETGAYNEQFF
TRBJ1-4 - TRBV6-5 - TGTGCCAGCAGTTCGACCGGTCTCGGGAATGAAAAACTGTTTTTT CASSSTGLGNEKLFF
TRBJ2-3 - TRBV18 - TGTGCCAGCTCAGTCGGGGGATACACAGATACGCAGTATTTT CASSVGGYTDTQYF
TRBJ2-3 - TRBV30 TRBD2 TGTGCCTGGAGTGTTCAAGCGGGAGTATCAGATACGCAGTATTTT CAWSVQAGVSDTQYF
TRBJ2-7 - TRBV7-2 - TGTGCCAGCAGCTTACAGCTAGCCTACGAGCAGTACTTC CASSLQLAYEQYF
TRBJ2-3 - TRBV7-3 TRBD2 TGTGCCAGCAGCTTATACGTGGCGGGAGGAGCAGATACGCAGTATTTT CASSLYVAGGADTQYF
TRBJ1-1 - TRBV29-1 - TGCAGCGTCTCTCGGGGGGGGGCTGATGAAGCTTTCTTT CSVSRGGADEAFF
TRBJ1-2 - TRBV28 TRBD1 TGTGCCAGCAGCTCCCGACAGGGGGAAGTGAACTATGGCTACACCTTC CASSSRQGEVNYGYTF
TRBJ2-7 - TRBV14 - TGTGCCAGCAGTCGGGGGAGTTCTTACGAGCAGTACTTC CASSRGSSYEQYF
TRBJ1-5 - TRBV20-1 - TGCAGTGCGGAGGCCGGCGAACCCCAGCATTTT CSAEAGEPQHF
TRBJ2-5 - TRBV7-9 - TGTGCCAGCAGCTTTTACCTGAAACTAGAGACCCAGTACTTC CASSFYLKLETQYF
TRBJ1-2 - TRBV29-1 TRBD1 TGCAGCGTTGTCCCGGGACAGCTTCGGCGAGGTGGCTACACCTTC CSVVPGQLRRGGYTF
TRBJ2-4 - TRBV19 - TGTGCCAGCCGCCATGAAGGAACGGGCAAAAACATTCAGTACTTC CASRHEGTGKNIQYF
TRBJ1-1 - TRBV5-1 - TGCGCCAGCAGCTACGCGGGGAACACTGAAGCTTTCTTT CASSYAGNTEAFF
TRBJ1-2 - TRBV6-1 TRBD1 TGTGCCAGCAGTGTGGGACAGGGTGGCTACACCTTC CASSVGQGGYTF
TRBJ1-5 large TRBV19 - TGTGCGTCGGGACAAAACCCCTATCAGCCCCAGCATTTT CASGQNPYQPQHF
TRBJ2-3 - TRBV6-6 - TGTGCCAGCAGTTCAGTGGATACGCAGTATTTT CASSSVDTQYF
TRBJ2-1 - TRBV7-2 - TGTGCCAGCAGCGTCTCCGGAGGAGCGGGCTTAAAACGGCAGTTCTTC CASSVSGGAGLKRQFF
TRBJ2-1 - TRBV5-4 TRBD2 TGTGCCAGCAGCTTGACTAGCGGGAGGAATGAGCAGTTCTTC CASSLTSGRNEQFF
TRBJ1-3 - TRBV5-6 TRBD1 TGTGCCAGCAGGTTGGGGCACAGGGGGCAGGGAAACACCATATATTTT CASRLGHRGQGNTIYF
TRBJ2-3 - TRBV27 - TGTGCCAGCAGCAAGACGGGGAGCACAGATACGCAGTATTTT CASSKTGSTDTQYF
TRBJ1-4 - TRBV11-2 - TGTGCCAGCAGCTTGACAGGTACAGGGTCCTATGAAAAACTGTTTTTT CASSLTGTGSYEKLFF
TRBJ2-7 - TRBV30 TRBD2 TGTGCCTGGAACTCACTAGCGGGAGAGGAGCAGTACTTC CAWNSLAGEEQYF
TRBJ2-3 - TRBV21-1 - TGTGCCAGCAGCAAACCCTCTCGAGCTAGCGTGGTGGGAGATACGCAGTATTTT CASSKPSRASVVGDTQYF
TRBJ1-5 - TRBV28 - TGTGCCAGCAGTTCCCGGACCACTAGCCTCTTTAGCAATCAGCCCCAGCATTTT CASSSRTTSLFSNQPQHF
TRBJ1-5 once TRBV5-5 - TGTGCCAGCAGCCCGAGTGGCAATCAGCCCCAGCATTTT CASSPSGNQPQHF
TRBJ2-1 - TRBV4-1 - TGCGCCAGCAGCCAAGTGCCCCAGTACAATGAGCAGTTCTTC CASSQVPQYNEQFF
TRBJ2-3 - TRBV27 TRBD2 TGTGCCAGCAGTTTGCAGAGCGGGAGTTGGACAGATACGCAGTATTTT CASSLQSGSWTDTQYF
TRBJ1-5 - TRBV9 - TGTGCCAGCAGCGTAGGCCCAGGGAATAGCAATCAGCCCCAGCATTTT CASSVGPGNSNQPQHF
TRBJ2-5 - TRBV5-6 - TGTGCCAGCAGCCCTGAGGGAGAGACCCAGTACTTC CASSPEGETQYF
TRBJ1-1 - TRBV4-1 - TGCGCCAGCAGCCGGATGCGGACCAGGGAGAACACTGAAGCTTTCTTT CASSRMRTRENTEAFF
TRBJ1-1 once TRBV19 - TGTGCCAGTAGTATAGGTAGGGGGATGAACACTGAAGCTTTCTTT CASSIGRGMNTEAFF
TRBJ2-3 - TRBV7-3 TRBD2 TGTGCCAGCAGCTTGGCCGGGGGGACGCAGTATTTT CASSLAGGTQYF
TRBJ2-4 - TRBV5-1 - TGCGCCAGCAGGCCAGGGTTGGCCAAAAACATTCAGTACTTC CASRPGLAKNIQYF
TRBJ1-5 - TRBV11-2 - TGTGCCAGCAGCTTAGTAGGAGTAGAGCAGCCCCAGCATTTT CASSLVGVEQPQHF
TRBJ2-2 - TRBV18 - TGTGCCAGCTCAAGCGGGACAGGATCCACCGGGGAGCTGTTTTTT CASSSGTGSTGELFF
TRBJ1-6 - TRBV28 TRBD1 TGTGCCACGGTGGAGGGACAGCTCTATAATTCACCCCTCCACTTT CATVEGQLYNSPLHF
TRBJ2-2 - TRBV28 TRBD1 TGTGCCAGCAGTTCTCCGAAAGGGACAGCGAACACCGGGGAGCTGTTTTTT CASSSPKGTANTGELFF